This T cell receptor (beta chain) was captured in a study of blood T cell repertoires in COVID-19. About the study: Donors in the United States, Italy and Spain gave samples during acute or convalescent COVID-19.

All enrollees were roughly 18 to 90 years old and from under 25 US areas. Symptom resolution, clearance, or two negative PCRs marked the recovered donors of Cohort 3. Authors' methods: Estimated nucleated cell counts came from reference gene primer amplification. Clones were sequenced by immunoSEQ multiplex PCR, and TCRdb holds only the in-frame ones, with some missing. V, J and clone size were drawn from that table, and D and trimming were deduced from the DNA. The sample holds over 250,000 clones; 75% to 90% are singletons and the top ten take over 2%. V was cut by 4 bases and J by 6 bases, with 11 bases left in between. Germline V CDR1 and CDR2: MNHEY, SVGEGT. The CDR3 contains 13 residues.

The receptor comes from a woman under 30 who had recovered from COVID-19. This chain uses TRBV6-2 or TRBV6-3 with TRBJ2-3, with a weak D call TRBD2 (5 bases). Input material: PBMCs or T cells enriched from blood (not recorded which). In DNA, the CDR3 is TGTGCCAGCAGTTTCGACTGGGAGGATACGCAGTATTTT. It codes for CASSFDWEDTQYF.